The next 10 T cell receptor beta chains were all read from a single sample in a study of shared clonotypes between healthy human individuals. Sequencing was performed with immunoSEQ multiplex PCR; in TCRdb, only in-frame clones are kept and a portion is missing. In the table there are fewer than 1.8 million clones, roughly 98.5% of which are singletons. Sequenced: naive CD4+ T cells sorted from blood. Specified subset: CD45RA+ positively selected. The receptors stem from a man aged 25 to 40 in good health.

This sequence joins TRBV12-2 and TRBJ1-5. TRBV12-2 is a recognized pseudogene. The CDR3 runs to 16 residues. CDR3 nucleotide sequence: TGTGCAAGTCGCTACCGATCGGGGGCGAGCAATCAGCCCCAGCATTTT. This gives the protein CASRYRSGASNQPQHF.

Concerning this clone itself: Distinct nucleotide sequences in the sample also encode this CDR3. The V and J genes are TRBV28 and TRBJ2-1; D is unclear. CDR1 MDHEN and CDR2 SYDVKM come from the germline V gene. This CDR3 is built from 12 residues. Between the trimmed V and J ends, which lost 3 bases and 4 bases, there was a span of 4 bases. In DNA form, the CDR3 reads TGTGCCAGCAGTTTGGATTACAATGAGCAGTTCTTC. Residues: CASSLDYNEQFF. The full variable domain, completed using reference TRBV28 and TRBJ2-1, is DVKVTQSSRYLVKRTGEKVFLECVQDMDHENMFWYRQDPGLGLRLIYFSYDVKMKEKGDIPEGYSVSREKKERFSLILESASTNQTSMYLCASSLDYNEQFFGPGTRLTVL.

The rearrangement joins TRBV28 to TRBJ1-2; TRBD1 agrees at 7 bases. J gave up 0 bases and V 4 bases, and 8 bases lay outside the gene matches. Per the germline V gene, CDR1 is MDHEN and CDR2 is SYDVKM. The CDR3 is 16 amino acids. This chain's CDR3 is CASSSHPGQPNYGYTF. The CDR3 bases are TGTGCCAGCAGTTCGCACCCGGGACAGCCTAACTATGGCTACACCTTC.

This clone appeared once. The V call is TRBV10-3, the J call TRBJ2-3; tentatively, D is TRBD2 (6 bases). CDR1 ENHRY and CDR2 SYGVKD come from the germline V gene. The CDR3 is 15 amino acids. Trimming cost V 8 bases and J 0 bases, with 15 bases left between them. CDR3 region: CAIGRRDSSTDTQYF. CDR3 in DNA: TGTGCCATCGGACGGCGGGACTCTAGCACAGATACGCAGTATTTT.

The count of this clone is one. The rearrangement joins TRBV7-2 to TRBJ2-2, with 9 bases identical to TRBD1. Germline CDR1 is SGHTA and CDR2 is FQGNSA. J was trimmed by 4 bases and V by 6 bases; bases with no gene match: 9. This CDR3 region has 16 residues. The CDR3 sequence: CASSSTGGAATGELFF. In nucleotides, the CDR3 is TGTGCCAGCAGTTCCACAGGGGGCGCGGCCACCGGGGAGCTGTTTTTT.

This clone has only one observation. This chain joins TRBV19 and TRBJ2-1; maybe TRBD2 (5 bases). V lost 8 bases and J lost 4, with 15 bases in between. Germline V lookup: CDR1 LNHDA, CDR2 SQIVND (reference sequence). The CDR3 has 14 residues. The CDR3 DNA follows: TGTGCCAGTCGAAAGGGAGATGGATACAATGAGCAGTTCTTC. Its protein is CASRKGDGYNEQFF.

The J gene is TRBJ1-4, the V gene TRBV29-1, with D possibly TRBD1 on 5 matching bases. CDR1 and CDR2 (germline): SQVTM, ANQGSEA. The length of the CDR3 is 14 residues. V was shortened by 7 bases and J by 7 bases, with 19 bases between the two germline ends. The CDR3 is CSANLKGAGEKLFF. For the CDR3, the DNA is TGCAGCGCGAACCTAAAAGGGGCTGGTGAAAAACTGTTTTTT.

The chain links TRBV18 to TRBJ2-2; 8 bases agree with TRBD1. Germline V lookup: CDR1 KGHSH, CDR2 LQKENI. After removal of 5 bases from V and 0 bases from J, the junction contained 8 bases not matched to a gene. This CDR3 region has 17 residues. The CDR3 here is CASSSLRQGPNTGELFF. The DNA of the CDR3 is TGTGCCAGCTCATCCTTACGACAGGGGCCGAACACCGGGGAGCTGTTTTTT.

The rearrangement uses TRBV5-6 and TRBJ2-7; TRBD2 matches at 7 bases. The V gene's germline CDR1 is SGHDT and CDR2 YYEEEE. V shed 1 base and J 9 bases; nucleotides not matched to a gene: 7. The CDR3 sequence is 13 residues long. The CDR3 here is CASSLSAGTAQYF. In nucleotides, the CDR3 is TGTGCCAGCAGCTTGTCAGCGGGAACGGCGCAGTACTTC.

The rearrangement links TRBV5-1 to TRBJ1-4; no clear D gene. Looked up from germline, CDR1 is SGHRS and CDR2 is YFSETQ. V lost 1 base, J lost 8 bases, and 15 bases lay in between. This CDR3 is built from 15 residues. CDR3: CASSLTSGFKEKLFF. DNA for the CDR3: TGCGCCAGCAGCTTGACGTCGGGGTTTAAGGAAAAACTGTTTTTT. Full variable domain (remainder filled in from reference TRBV5-1 and TRBJ1-4): KAGVTQTPRYLIKTRGQQVTLSCSPISGHRSVSWYQQTPGQGLQFLFEYFSETQRNKGNFPGRFSGRQFSNSRSEMNVSTLELGDSALYLCASSLTSGFKEKLFFGSGTQLSVL.